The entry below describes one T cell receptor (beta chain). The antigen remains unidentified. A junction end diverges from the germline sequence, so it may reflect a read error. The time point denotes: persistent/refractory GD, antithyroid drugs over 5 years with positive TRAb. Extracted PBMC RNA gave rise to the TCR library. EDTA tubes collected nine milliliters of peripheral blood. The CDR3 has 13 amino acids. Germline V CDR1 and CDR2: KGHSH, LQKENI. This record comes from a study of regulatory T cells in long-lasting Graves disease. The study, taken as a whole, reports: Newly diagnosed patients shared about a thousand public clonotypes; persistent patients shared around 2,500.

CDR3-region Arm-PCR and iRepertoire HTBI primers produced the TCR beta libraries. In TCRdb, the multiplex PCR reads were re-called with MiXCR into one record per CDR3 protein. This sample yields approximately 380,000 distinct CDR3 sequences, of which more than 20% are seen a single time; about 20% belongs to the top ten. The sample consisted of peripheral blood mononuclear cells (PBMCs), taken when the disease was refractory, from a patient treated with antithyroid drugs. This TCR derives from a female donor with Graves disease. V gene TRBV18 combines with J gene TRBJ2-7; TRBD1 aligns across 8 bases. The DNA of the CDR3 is TGTGCCGGCTCACCCGGACAGGGCTACGAGCAGTACTTC. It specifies CAGSPGQGYEQYF.